These 10 T cell receptor beta chains were all obtained from the same sample, sequenced in a study of technical replicates of blood from a handful of donors. Sequencing used immunoSEQ multiplex PCR; TCRdb keeps in-frame clones, though not all of them. The sample consists of about 69,000 clones, 80% to 90% of them appearing once. Sequenced sample: PBMCs. The receptors were sampled from a human donor in good health. Some clones in this sample may be carry-over from other donors' samples.

This rearrangement joins TRBV30 to TRBJ2-1; D gene uncertain. Deletions cut 0 bases from V and 8 bases from J, with 8 bases between. The CDR3 totals 12 residues. CDR1 GTSNPN and CDR2 SVGIG come from the germline V gene (reference sequence). Written as DNA, the CDR3 is TGTGCCTGGAGTGTATTTGCGGATGAGCAGTTCTTC. Translating gives CAWSVFADEQFF.

The CDR3 reads CASSAHGGSNTGELFF. The CDR3 nucleotides read TGCGCCAGCAGCGCACACGGGGGGTCGAACACCGGGGAGCTGTTTTTT. The V and J genes are TRBV4-3 and TRBJ2-2; 7 positions match TRBD2. Germline assignment: CDR1 LGHNA and CDR2 YSLEER. The CDR3 runs to 16 residues. Trimming removed 5 bases from V and 0 bases from J; junction bases left unmatched: 6.

The genes are TRBV7-9 and TRBJ1-1; TRBD1 aligns across 8 bases. The CDR3 runs 14 residues. Trimming at V came to 1 base and at J to 4 bases, leaving 2 bases not matched to a gene. CDR1 and CDR2 from the germline V gene are SEHNR and FQNEAQ (reference sequence). CDR3 in amino acids: CASSLEQGGTEAFF. CDR3 in DNA: TGTGCCAGCAGCTTAGAACAGGGGGGCACTGAAGCTTTCTTT.

The chain is built from TRBV15 and TRBJ1-2; 10 nucleotides line up with TRBD1. The CDR3 runs 15 residues. The trim removed 4 bases at V and 6 bases at J, leaving 8 bases unmatched. Germline lookup yields CDR1 LNHNV and CDR2 YYDKDF (reference sequence). The CDR3 nucleotides are TGTGCCACCAGCACGGGACAGGGGTTGGATGATGGCTACACCTTC. Its protein is CATSTGQGLDDGYTF.

This chain uses TRBV30 with TRBJ1-4; 12 positions match TRBD1. This CDR3 contains 16 residues. V was pared by 8 bases and J by 0 bases, with 7 bases of the junction left unmatched. CDR1 and CDR2 from the germline V gene are GTSNPN and SVGIG (reference sequence). CDR3 sequence: CARTGTGGATNEKLFF. CDR3 in DNA: TGTGCCCGTACCGGGACAGGGGGCGCAACTAATGAAAAACTGTTTTTT.

This sequence joins TRBV5-1 and TRBJ2-3; possible D gene TRBD1, 5 bases. CDR1 and CDR2 from the germline V gene are SGHRS and YFSETQ. The CDR3 consists of 14 residues. Trimming took off 4 bases at V and 7 bases at J, with 16 bases between the two ends. In nucleotides, the CDR3 is TGCGCCAGCAGCGGGGTGGGGTCGGACAATACGCAGTATTTT. Its protein is CASSGVGSDNTQYF.

The CDR3 DNA reads as TGTGCCAGCAGCGTTTTCCCACTAGCGGGGGCCTACAATGAGCAGTTCTTC. Residues: CASSVFPLAGAYNEQFF. V usage is TRBV9 and J usage is TRBJ2-1, with 11 bases matching TRBD2. CDR1 SGDLS and CDR2 YYNGEE come from the germline V gene. This CDR3 comprises 17 residues. V shed 2 bases, J shed 2 bases, and the junction held 6 bases outside the gene matches.

This clone was seen only once. Sequence at one end of the junction differs from germline and may be a read error. The chain recombines TRBV5-4 with TRBJ1-1, with TRBD1 matching over 11 bases. CDR1 is SGHNT, CDR2 YYREEE, per germline (reference sequence). The CDR3 spans 14 residues. CDR3 nucleotides: TGCGCCAGCAGCTTAGGGACAGGGGGTGCTGAAGCTTTCTTT. Its protein is CASSLGTGGAEAFF.

J is TRBJ2-2 and V is TRBV5-1, with unresolved D. The CDR3 extends over 14 amino acids. Germline V gene sequence: CDR1 SGHRS, CDR2 YFSETQ. V was shortened by 8 bases and J by 6 bases, with 17 bases between the two germline ends. The CDR3 nucleotides read TGCGCCAGTGGAACGCTAGATCACGCCGGGGAGCTGTTTTTT. This translates into CASGTLDHAGELFF.

The genes are TRBV7-9 and TRBJ2-5; 8 nucleotides agree with TRBD1. The CDR3 is 14 amino acids. From germline, CDR1 is SEHNR and CDR2 FQNEAQ (reference sequence). V shed 4 bases and J 9 bases; nucleotides not matched to a gene: 10. This chain's CDR3 is CASSYGQGTEAQYF. CDR3 nucleotides: TGTGCCAGCAGCTACGGACAGGGCACGGAGGCCCAGTACTTC.